A selection of T cell receptor beta chains follows, all from one sample in a study of T-cell reconstitution after alpha-beta-depleted transplantation in children. MiXCR was run by TCRdb on the PCR reads, yielding one entry per CDR3 protein. The sample yields over 200,000 distinct CDR3 sequences, about 8.7% seen once. Here the sequenced sample was PBMCs, mostly from graft donor cells, taken 360 days after TCRalphabeta/CD19-depleted stem cell transplant. All receptors come from a male patient aged 2 to 10 who had a stem cell transplant for acute myeloid leukemia, so the T cells may come from the graft donor. Each CDR3 is given with its conserved first and last residue.

CDR3aa,len,v_gene,j_gene
CASSLVGQRFFGKLFF,16,TRBV5-1,TRBJ1-4
CAGQGAGNTIYF,12,TRBV10-3,TRBJ1-3
CATSRDGLTNNEQFF,15,TRBV15,TRBJ2-1
CASSFTGYTEAFF,13,TRBV12-3/TRBV12-4,TRBJ1-1
CASDNQGFNQPQHF,14,TRBV12-5,TRBJ1-5
CASSQEGDEQYF,12,TRBV3-1,TRBJ2-7
CSVAGTSGSREDTQYF,16,TRBV29-1,TRBJ2-3
CASSLNRASGSYEQYF,16,TRBV7-3,TRBJ2-7
CASSPDLAGLSTEAFF,16,TRBV5-1,TRBJ1-1
CASSRTSTDTQYF,13,TRBV2,TRBJ2-3
CASSQDVKIFGNIQYF,16,TRBV4-3,TRBJ2-4
CARTPHNHPYNEQFF,15,TRBV5-5,TRBJ2-1
CASSLNAGVGYEQYF,15,TRBV7-8,TRBJ2-7
CASSYSTGGGETQYF,15,TRBV6-5,TRBJ2-5
CASSFPSGTYEQYF,14,TRBV5-5,TRBJ2-7
CSVFGSGRANPDTQYF,16,TRBV29-1,TRBJ2-3
CATSGGGDQPQHF,13,TRBV24-1,TRBJ1-5
CSARPSYTEAFF,12,TRBV20-1,TRBJ1-1
CASSSGTHYNEQFF,14,TRBV12-3/TRBV12-4,TRBJ2-1
CASGGGERWWGNEQFF,16,TRBV25-1,TRBJ2-1
CAIGRGSGNTIYF,13,TRBV10-3,TRBJ1-3
CASSQDGIAGQGGEQYF,17,TRBV4-2,TRBJ2-7
CATSRDFETQYF,12,TRBV15,TRBJ2-5
CASRATGSGNTIYF,14,TRBV5-1,TRBJ1-3
CASSLLAGVPNEQFF,15,TRBV12-3/TRBV12-4,TRBJ2-1
CASLGEDTQYF,11,TRBV12-3/TRBV12-4,TRBJ2-3
CASRSGPETQYF,12,TRBV7-7,TRBJ2-5
CSAPTLGASNQPQHF,15,TRBV20-1,TRBJ1-5
CASSRPSSGGYNEQFF,16,TRBV5-1,TRBJ2-1
CASSLEQVYNEQFF,14,TRBV5-1,TRBJ2-1
CASSSPTLRYNEQFF,15,TRBV7-9,TRBJ2-1
CSVALAGRTRGEQYF,15,TRBV29-1,TRBJ2-7
CASSLGPWDEQFF,13,TRBV7-9,TRBJ2-1
CASSLMGTGNTEAFF,15,TRBV7-3,TRBJ1-1
CSARETSGKETQYF,14,TRBV20-1,TRBJ2-5
CSARHRLGSYNEQFF,15,TRBV20-1,TRBJ2-1
CASSSRYGPILNTEAFF,17,TRBV5-1,TRBJ1-1
CASSQPGAETQYF,13,TRBV3-1,TRBJ2-5
CASSDAGGYNEQFF,14,TRBV5-1,TRBJ2-1
CASSLVFRGTGGELFF,16,TRBV5-5,TRBJ2-2
CASSLLWGETQYF,13,TRBV7-9,TRBJ2-5
CASSRLGGGPNTEAFF,16,TRBV12-3/TRBV12-4,TRBJ1-1
CASSSRSGSDTQYF,14,TRBV7-2,TRBJ2-3
CASSRLAGGSWEQFF,15,TRBV6-1,TRBJ2-1
CASSLAGRAETQYF,14,TRBV9,TRBJ2-5
CATSFTDLNEQYF,13,TRBV24-1,TRBJ2-7